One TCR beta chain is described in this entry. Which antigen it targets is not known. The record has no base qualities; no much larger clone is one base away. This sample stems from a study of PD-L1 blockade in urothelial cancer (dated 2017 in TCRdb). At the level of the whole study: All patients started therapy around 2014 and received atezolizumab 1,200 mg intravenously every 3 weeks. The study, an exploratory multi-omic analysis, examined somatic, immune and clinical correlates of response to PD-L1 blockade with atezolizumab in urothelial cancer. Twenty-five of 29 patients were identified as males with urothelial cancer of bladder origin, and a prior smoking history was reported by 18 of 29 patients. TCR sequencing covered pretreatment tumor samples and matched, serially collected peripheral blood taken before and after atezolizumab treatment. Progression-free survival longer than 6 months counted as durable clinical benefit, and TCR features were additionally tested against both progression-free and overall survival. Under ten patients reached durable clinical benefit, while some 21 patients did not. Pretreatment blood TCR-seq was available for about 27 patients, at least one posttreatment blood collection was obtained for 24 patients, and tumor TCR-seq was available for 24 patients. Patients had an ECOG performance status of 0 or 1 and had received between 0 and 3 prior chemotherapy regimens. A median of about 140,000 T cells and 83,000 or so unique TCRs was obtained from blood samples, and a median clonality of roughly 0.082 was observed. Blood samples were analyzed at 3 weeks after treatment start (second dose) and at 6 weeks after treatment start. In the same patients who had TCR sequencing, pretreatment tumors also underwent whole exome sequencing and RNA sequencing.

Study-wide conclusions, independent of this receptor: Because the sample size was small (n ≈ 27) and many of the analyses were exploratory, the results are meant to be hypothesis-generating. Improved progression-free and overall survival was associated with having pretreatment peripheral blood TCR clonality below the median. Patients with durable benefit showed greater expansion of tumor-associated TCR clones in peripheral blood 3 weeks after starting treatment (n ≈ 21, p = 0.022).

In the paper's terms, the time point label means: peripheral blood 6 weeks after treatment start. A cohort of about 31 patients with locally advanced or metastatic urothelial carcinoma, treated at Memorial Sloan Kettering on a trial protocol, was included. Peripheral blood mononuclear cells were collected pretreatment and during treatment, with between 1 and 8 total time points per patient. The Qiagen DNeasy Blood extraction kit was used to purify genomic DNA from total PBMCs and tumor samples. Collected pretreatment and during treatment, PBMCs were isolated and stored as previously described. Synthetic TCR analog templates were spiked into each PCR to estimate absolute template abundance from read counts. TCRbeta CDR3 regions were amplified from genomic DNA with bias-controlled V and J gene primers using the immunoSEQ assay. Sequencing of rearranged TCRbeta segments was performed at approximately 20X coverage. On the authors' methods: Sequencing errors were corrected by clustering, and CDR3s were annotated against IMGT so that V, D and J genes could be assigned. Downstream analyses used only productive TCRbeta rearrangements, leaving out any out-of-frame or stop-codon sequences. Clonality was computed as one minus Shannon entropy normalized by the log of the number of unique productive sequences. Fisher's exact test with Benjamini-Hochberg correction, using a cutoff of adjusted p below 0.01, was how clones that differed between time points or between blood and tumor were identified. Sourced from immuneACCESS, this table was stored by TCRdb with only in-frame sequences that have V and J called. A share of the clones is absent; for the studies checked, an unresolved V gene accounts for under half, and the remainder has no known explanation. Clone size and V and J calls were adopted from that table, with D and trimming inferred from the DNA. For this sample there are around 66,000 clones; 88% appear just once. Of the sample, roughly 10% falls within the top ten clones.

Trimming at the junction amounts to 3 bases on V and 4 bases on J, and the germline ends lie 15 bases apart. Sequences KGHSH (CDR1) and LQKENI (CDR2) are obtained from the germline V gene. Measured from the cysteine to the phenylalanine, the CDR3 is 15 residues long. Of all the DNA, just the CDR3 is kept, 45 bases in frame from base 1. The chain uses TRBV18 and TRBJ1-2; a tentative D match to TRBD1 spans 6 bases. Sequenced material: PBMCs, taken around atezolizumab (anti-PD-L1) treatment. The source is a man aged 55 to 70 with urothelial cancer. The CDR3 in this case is CASSPAQGSPYGYTF. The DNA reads TGTGCCAGCTCACCCGCACAGGGATCCCCCTATGGCTACACCTTC.